The 14 T cell receptor beta chains given below trace back to one sample, sequenced in a study of T cell clonality in common variable immunodeficiency. Study-wide results and limits: Fewer deletions and N-nucleotide insertions were reportedly seen in common variable immunodeficiency TCR beta sequences.

Generated by immunoSEQ multiplex PCR, the TCRdb table keeps only in-frame clones and is missing some. This sample shows about 26,000 clones and no singletons; nearly 25% rests with the ten largest. The antigens for these receptors are not known. The material sequenced was peripheral blood mononuclear cells. Source of these receptors: a human donor with common variable immunodeficiency.

Many counts were recorded for this clone. The sequenced fragment ends 3 residues before the CDR3 boundary, so the rest is inferred from the germline J gene. This chain connects TRBV18 to TRBJ1-1, with 11 bases aligning to TRBD1. The germline V gene has CDR1 KGHSH and CDR2 LQKENI. The CDR3 totals 17 residues. After removal of 2 bases from V and 1 base from J, the junction contained 6 bases not matched to a gene. Partial CDR3 DNA: TGTGCCAGCTCACCAGCCGGACAGGGGGCTCCGAACACTGAA. Amino acids: CASSPAGQGAPNTE. The whole CDR3 protein reads CASSPAGQGAPNTEAFF.

In its sample, this clone was seen many times. The read finishes 3 residues shy of the CDR3 end, and the germline J gene is used to complete it. This chain connects TRBV2 to TRBJ2-2, with D maybe TRBD1 (5 bases). The CDR3 sequence is 14 residues long. Germline-derived CDR1 and CDR2 are SNHLY and FYNNEI. CDR3 loop: CASRYQGNTGELFF. The CDR3 bases that were read are TGTGCAAGCCGATACCAGGGGAACACCGGGGAG.

This clone showed up just a few times. The read ends 3 residues before the CDR3 terminus; that terminus is restored from the germline J gene. V is TRBV30 and J is TRBJ1-2, with 12 bases identical to TRBD1. This CDR3 region has 13 residues. Germline V gene sequence: CDR1 GTSNPN, CDR2 SVGIG (reference sequence). Incomplete CDR3 DNA: TGTGCCTGGAGAGGGGACAGGGGGCTAGGC. Encoded protein: CAWRGDRGLG. The entire CDR3 reads CAWRGDRGLGYTF.

This clone was picked up many times. Read coverage stops 3 residues before the CDR3 terminus; the germline J gene supplies the remainder. The genes are TRBV20-1 and TRBJ2-3, with a tentative D call TRBD1 (6 bases). Germline-derived CDR1 and CDR2 are DFQATT and SNEGSKA (reference sequence). V was trimmed by 4 bases and J by 4 bases, leaving 15 bases between them. This CDR3 has 14 amino acids. CDR3 bases read: TGCAGTGCTATGGGGGCCCCTGGGTCAGATACG. This encodes CSAMGAPGSDT. The entire CDR3 sequence reads CSAMGAPGSDTQYF.

This clone was seen repeatedly, ten times or more. The DNA read from the CDR3 is TGTGCCGGTACCCGGGACAATAATTTTTATCAGCCC. It codes for CAGTRDNNFYQP. The CDR3 in its entirety is CAGTRDNNFYQPQHF. The chain carries TRBV30 and TRBJ1-5; D may be TRBD1 (6 bases). Read data end 3 residues before the CDR3 end; the end is taken from the germline J gene. Germline V gene sequence: CDR1 GTSNPN, CDR2 SVGIG (reference sequence). The germline V and J ends were trimmed by 8 bases and 5 bases, with 22 bases remaining between them. The CDR3 spans 15 residues.

This clone was seen many times. The read terminates 3 residues ahead of where the CDR3 ends, so the germline J gene completes it. The sample has other DNA sequences that encode this CDR3 too. This rearrangement joins TRBV10-3 to TRBJ2-3; 12 bases fit TRBD2. The CDR3 is 17 residues long. V was pared by 5 bases and J by 4 bases, with 10 bases of the junction left unmatched. Germline CDR1 and CDR2: ENHRY and SYGVKD. The CDR3 reads CAISQGLAGGLADTQYF. The DNA read from the CDR3 is TGTGCCATCAGTCAGGGTCTAGCGGGAGGGTTGGCAGATACG.

About this clone itself: The CDR3 is cut off 3 residues early in the read; its end comes from the germline J gene. The rearrangement uses TRBV2 and TRBJ2-5; 8 bases fit TRBD1. Losses at the gene ends were 6 bases for V and 0 bases for J; bases not matched to a gene: 12. The CDR3 totals 17 residues. The germline gives CDR1 SNHLY, CDR2 FYNNEI. The CDR3 bases that were read are TGTGCCAGCAGGAAGGACAGGGCGAGACTGTACCAAGAGACC. Its protein is CASRKDRARLYQET. The full CDR3 is CASRKDRARLYQETQYF.

This clone was recorded many times. Incomplete CDR3 DNA: TGTGCCAGCAGCTTGGGACAGGTACTGAAGACC. This translates into CASSLGQVLKT. In full, the CDR3 is CASSLGQVLKTQYF. This rearrangement joins TRBV5-6 to TRBJ2-5; D is perhaps TRBD1 (6 bases). The CDR3 end falls 3 residues outside the read, so it is completed with the germline J gene. Trimming stripped 0 bases from V and 6 bases from J, with 12 bases between. The CDR3 is made up of 14 amino acids. CDR1 is SGHDT, CDR2 YYEEEE, per germline.

Regarding this clone: The read is 3 residues too short to cover the CDR3 end, so that end is filled in from the germline J gene. This rearrangement joins TRBV20-1 to TRBJ2-7, with TRBD2 matching 12 bases. V shed 6 bases, J shed 0 bases, and the junction held 3 bases outside the gene matches. From germline, CDR1 is DFQATT and CDR2 SNEGSKA (reference sequence). The CDR3 extends over 14 amino acids. CDR3 region: CSAGLAGSSYEQYF. CDR3 bases read: TGCAGTGCAGGACTAGCGGGAAGCTCCTACGAG.

This clone was detected ten times or more. The read comes to an end 3 residues before the CDR3 does, leaving the germline J gene to fill in the end. The chain carries TRBV5-6 and TRBJ2-7; either TRBD1 or TRBD2 may supply D (5 bases each). The CDR3 loop spans 13 amino acids. V lost 4 bases and J lost 6, with 14 bases in between. CDR1 is SGHDT and CDR2 is YYEEEE in the germline V gene. CDR3 loop: CASSVRGTPEQYF. CDR3 DNA (partial): TGTGCCAGCAGCGTGAGGGGTACTCCCGAG.

Many counts were recorded for this clone. The missing CDR3 end, 3 residues past where the read stops, is filled in from the germline J gene. This chain links TRBV30 with TRBJ2-3; D gene ambiguous. V was trimmed by 2 bases and J by 5 bases, leaving 5 bases between them. Germline lookup yields CDR1 GTSNPN and CDR2 SVGIG (reference sequence). CDR3 length: 11 residues. The CDR3 DNA, read in part, is TGTGCCTGGAGTTCGGTAGATACG. It encodes CAWSSVDT. The CDR3 in full is CAWSSVDTQYF.

This clone was observed many times. The observed sequence ends 3 residues before the CDR3 terminus, with the missing tail filled in from the germline J gene. The chain combines TRBV7-2 with TRBJ2-3; D is perhaps TRBD2 (6 bases). Looked up from germline, CDR1 is SGHTA and CDR2 is FQGNSA. V lost 5 bases and J 0 bases, leaving 12 bases between the germline ends. This CDR3 region has 15 residues. This chain's CDR3 is CASSRTGVSTDTQYF. The sequenced CDR3 bases are TGTGCCAGCAGCCGTACGGGGGTGAGCACAGATACG.

There are many counts of this clone. The read halts 3 residues ahead of the CDR3 end, with the missing end drawn from the germline J gene. This chain uses TRBV5-1 with TRBJ2-7; TRBD1 matches 8 bases. CDR3 length: 16 residues. Germline V gene sequence: CDR1 SGHRS, CDR2 YFSETQ. Trimming took 1 base from V and 5 from J; bases not matched to a gene: 11. This CDR3 reads CASSLRSAGGIHEQYF. CDR3 DNA (partial): TGCGCCAGCAGCTTGCGGTCGGCAGGGGGCATCCACGAG. The whole variable domain, remainder taken from reference TRBV5-1 and TRBJ2-7, is KAGVTQTPRYLIKTRGQQVTLSCSPISGHRSVSWYQQTPGQGLQFLFEYFSETQRNKGNFPGRFSGRQFSNSRSEMNVSTLELGDSALYLCASSLRSAGGIHEQYFGPGTRLTVT.

Remarks on this clone: The CDR3 extends 3 residues past the end of the read, so its final part is completed from the germline J gene. This sequence joins TRBV10-3 and TRBJ2-5; 13 bases match TRBD2. CDR3 size: 15 residues. V lost 7 bases and J lost 5; bases outside the gene matches: 7. The germline gives CDR1 ENHRY, CDR2 SYGVKD. CDR3 DNA (partial): TGTGCCATCAAAGGACTAGCGGGAGTCGGCGAGACC. Translated: CAIKGLAGVGET. From start to end, the CDR3 is CAIKGLAGVGETQYF.